The T cell receptor beta chain under discussion was sequenced for a study of blood T cell repertoires in COVID-19. Turning to the study itself: The United States, Italy and Spain provided the acute and convalescent COVID-19 samples.

Trimming at V came to 6 bases and at J to 6 bases, leaving 11 bases not matched to a gene. The germline V gene has CDR1 MDHEN and CDR2 SYDVKM. CDR3 size: 16 residues. Repertoires were generated with immunoSEQ multiplex PCR, while TCRdb's copy carries only in-frame clones and drops some. The data hold roughly 29,000 clones, with over 70% observed a single time. This TCR came from a woman in her 70s with active or convalescent COVID-19. What was sequenced was peripheral blood. This chain joins TRBV28 and TRBJ1-2; 12 bases are a match to TRBD1. The CDR3 is CASRTPGQGALNGYTF. In DNA, the CDR3 is TGTGCCAGCAGAACACCGGGACAGGGGGCATTAAATGGCTACACCTTC.